The present entry profiles one T cell receptor beta chain with its context. The target antigen is unknown. These data originate in a study of cytomegalovirus exposure and HLA in healthy donors. This CDR3 comprises 13 residues. The germline V gene encodes CDR1 MNHNY and CDR2 SVGAGI (reference sequence). V lost 4 bases to trimming and J lost 5 bases; unmatched junction nucleotides: 4. The PCR ran on 60 Vbeta and 13 Jbeta primers. Per the original methods: Later work found 65 million to 100 million unique TCR beta chains, with 9.5 million to 12 million shared. Repertoires were generated with immunoSEQ multiplex PCR, while TCRdb's copy carries only in-frame clones and drops some. The DNA gave D and trimming, while V, J and clone size come from that table. The table lists around 150,000 clones, roughly 77% of them singletons. Findings of the study overall: The records held CMV serostatus as the only immune exposure information. Association of a missense DCLRE1C variant with TCR beta V- and J-gene trimming was reported in a later analysis. Further analysis was carried out later, and it showed several of the most significant clusters appearing linked to common viral pathogens.

Sample: PBMCs. The rearrangement joins TRBV6-6 to TRBJ2-7; 8 nucleotides match TRBD1. This TCR came from a man younger than 35 in good health and CMV-seropositive. The CDR3 spells CASSWTGMDEQYF. The CDR3 bases are TGTGCCAGCAGTTGGACAGGGATGGACGAGCAGTACTTC.